Each of the 26 T cell receptor beta chains below was sequenced from the same sample in a study of T cells in Graves' hyperthyroidism and ophthalmopathy (dated by TCRdb to the late 2010s). Library preparation was by multiplex PCR. The sample was run on an Illumina HiSeq 2000. TCR beta CDR3 regions were amplified from RNA transcripts. The TCR CDR3 was subjected to a first round of RT-PCR using the HTBI primer set and the Qiagen OneStep RT-PCR kit. TCRdb reanalyzed the raw reads on its own, using fastp at Q25 for trimming and MiXCR for clone calling, and kept in-frame beta chains. One record per CDR3 amino acid sequence lists the most common genes and DNA. This sample has 730,000 or so distinct CDR3 sequences in its table, and about 17% of those were observed once. Over 15% of the sample comes from the top ten. Specimen: blood. These receptors all stem from a woman aged 45-59 years with Graves' hyperthyroidism that later progressed to Graves' ophthalmopathy.

This clonotype was observed at least ten times. The gene calls are TRBV2 and TRBJ1-1; TRBD1 aligns across 7 bases. The CDR3 sequence is 15 residues long. Germline lookup yields CDR1 SNHLY and CDR2 FYNNEI. With 11 bases clipped from V and 6 bases from J, the junction kept 18 bases outside the gene matches. CDR3 in DNA: TGTGCCCTAGTGCGAGAGGGGGCCCCAGTCGCTGAAGCTTTCTTT. It is translated as CALVREGAPVAEAFF.

This clonotype came up a few times. This chain links TRBV3-1 with TRBJ1-5, with 7 positions matching TRBD1. This CDR3 is 14 amino acids long. Trimming cost V 4 bases and J 6 bases; bases outside gene matches: 6. CDR1 LGHDT and CDR2 YNNKEL come from the germline V gene (reference sequence). The CDR3 loop is CASSLDRVAQPQHF. The CDR3 DNA reads as TGTGCCAGCAGCCTTGACAGGGTGGCTCAGCCCCAGCATTTT.

This clonotype was counted ten times or more. The chain joins TRBV5-5 to TRBJ2-1, with a weak D call TRBD2 (5 bases). This CDR3 has 16 amino acids. Trimming removed 3 bases at V and 8 bases at J, with 21 bases between. Germline lookup yields CDR1 SGHKS and CDR2 YYEKEE (reference sequence). The CDR3 spells CASSWTVASWRHEQFF. CDR3 bases: TGTGCCAGCAGCTGGACCGTTGCTAGCTGGCGTCATGAGCAGTTCTTC.

This chain connects TRBV6-1 to TRBJ1-5; TRBD1 might be the D (6 bases). The CDR3 has 13 residues. Germline V gene sequence: CDR1 MNHNS, CDR2 SASEGT. The V and J ends lost 10 bases and 4 bases respectively, with 14 bases between them. CDR3 sequence: CATQLGGNQPQHF. The CDR3 DNA is TGTGCCACCCAATTAGGGGGGAATCAGCCCCAGCATTTT.

The chain has TRBV5-6 and TRBJ1-1, with D unclear. Germline V gene data show CDR1 as SGHDT and CDR2 as YYEEEE. This CDR3 contains 15 residues. Trimming removed 4 bases from V and 3 bases from J, with 16 bases in between. CDR3 bases: TGTGCCAGCAGCCCCACCTCGGCGCCATACACTGAAGCTTTCTTT. Translating it yields CASSPTSAPYTEAFF. Looking up the rest from reference TRBV5-6 and TRBJ1-1 gives the full variable domain: DAGVTQSPTHLIKTRGQQVTLRCSPKSGHDTVSWYQQALGQGPQFIFQYYEEEERQRGNFPDRFSGHQFPNYSSELNVNALLLGDSALYLCASSPTSAPYTEAFFGQGTRLTVV.

V is TRBV5-1 and J is TRBJ1-2; no clear D. This CDR3 spans 13 amino acids. The ends were cut back, 2 bases at V and 2 bases at J, with 7 bases in the middle. The germline gives CDR1 SGHRS, CDR2 YFSETQ. CDR3 coding DNA: TGCGCCAGCAGCTTTGAGACGAACTATGGCTACACCTTC. It codes for CASSFETNYGYTF.

This clonotype was seen many times. J is TRBJ1-4 and V is TRBV7-2; D perhaps matches TRBD1 (6 bases). The V gene's germline CDR1 is SGHTA and CDR2 FQGNSA. The V and J ends lost 5 bases and 5 bases respectively, with 15 bases between them. The CDR3 totals 15 residues. The CDR3 DNA reads TGTGCCAGCAGCCCGCTGCAGGGGCCGAATGAAAAACTGTTTTTT. Its translation is CASSPLQGPNEKLFF.

V gene TRBV2 combines with J gene TRBJ2-5; D uncertain. Trimming pared 5 bases from V and 1 base from J, leaving 11 bases between. This CDR3 is 14 amino acids long. CDR1 is SNHLY, CDR2 FYNNEI, per germline. The CDR3 nucleotides are TGTGCCAGCAGTCTAACTGATATCCAAGAGACCCAGTACTTC. It encodes CASSLTDIQETQYF.

The chain joins TRBV7-6 to TRBJ2-3, with 8 bases matching TRBD1. V shed 5 bases, J shed 2 bases, and the junction held 6 bases outside the gene matches. Germline V lookup: CDR1 SGHVS, CDR2 FNYEAQ. The CDR3 runs 15 residues. CDR3 bases: TGTGCCAGCAGCCCACGACAGGGGATCACAGATACGCAGTATTTT. This codes for CASSPRQGITDTQYF.

The sample holds many counts of this clonotype. The J gene is TRBJ2-2, the V gene TRBV11-3, with no clear D. This CDR3 comprises 11 residues. V was clipped by 6 bases and J by 6 bases, with 5 bases between them. Germline V gene data show CDR1 as SGHNT and CDR2 as YENEEA. The CDR3 loop is CASSDAGELFF. The CDR3, as DNA: TGTGCCAGCAGTGATGCCGGGGAGCTGTTTTTT.

This clonotype was seen many times. Its ends do not fully match the called genes, so a read error is possible. The chain is built from TRBV5-1 and TRBJ2-5; 9 positions agree with TRBD2. Germline values: CDR1 SGHRS, CDR2 YFSETQ. This CDR3 contains 14 residues. The DNA of the CDR3 is TGTGCCAGCAGCTTGAGCGGGGGGCAAGAGACCCAGTACTTC. Residues: CASSLSGGQETQYF.

This clonotype was counted a few times. DNA of the CDR3: TGTGCCAGCAGTCTCCGGTACACAAACACTGAAGCTTTCTTT. Residues: CASSLRYTNTEAFF. V usage is TRBV27 and J usage is TRBJ1-1; D call uncertain. With 5 bases removed from V and 2 bases from J, the gap between germline ends came to 12 bases. Germline CDR1 is MNHEY and CDR2 is SMNVEV (reference sequence). The CDR3 runs 14 residues.

J is TRBJ2-3 and V is TRBV28; TRBD2 is a possible D gene (6 bases). Germline V gene sequence: CDR1 MDHEN, CDR2 SYDVKM. The ends were cut back, 3 bases at V and 5 bases at J, with 15 bases in the middle. This CDR3 is 15 amino acids long. In DNA, the CDR3 is TGTGCCAGCAGTTTGGGAGGCCCCTTACGAGATACGCAGTATTTT. Its protein product is CASSLGGPLRDTQYF. Full variable domain (remainder filled in from reference TRBV28 and TRBJ2-3): DVKVTQSSRYLVKRTGEKVFLECVQDMDHENMFWYRQDPGLGLRLIYFSYDVKMKEKGDIPEGYSVSREKKERFSLILESASTNQTSMYLCASSLGGPLRDTQYFGPGTRLTVL.

Points on this clonotype: A read error may account for a junction end that differs from germline. This chain links TRBV6-7 with TRBJ1-1; 10 positions agree with TRBD1. TRBV6-7 is an ORF for which the function is uncertain. The CDR3 loop spans 14 amino acids. As DNA, the CDR3 is TGTGCCAGCAGTTATCGGGACAGGGGAACTGGAGCTTTCTTT. It translates to CASSYRDRGTGAFF.

Note on this clonotype: The conserved phenylalanine or tryptophan normally closing the CDR3 is absent here, so this likely arose from a read error. The V call is TRBV6-2 or TRBV6-3, the J call TRBJ1-5, with 8 bases that match TRBD1. Trimming at V came to 5 bases and at J to 7 bases, leaving 7 bases not matched to a gene. Germline CDR1 and CDR2: MNHEY and SVGEGT. This CDR3 has 14 amino acids. CDR3 nucleotide sequence: TGTGCCAGCAGTGGGGACAGGTTCGTCCAGCCCCAGCATTCT. Its protein product is CASSGDRFVQPQHS.

The gene calls are TRBV5-1 and TRBJ1-1, with TRBD1 matching 8 bases. The CDR3 is 14 residues long. Germline assignment: CDR1 SGHRS and CDR2 YFSETQ. Trimming removed 4 bases from V and 10 bases from J; junction bases left unmatched: 12. CDR3: CASSPDRAQVTAFF. The DNA for the CDR3 is TGCGCCAGCAGCCCGGACAGGGCTCAAGTTACAGCTTTCTTT. The full variable domain, its missing parts supplied by reference TRBV5-1 and TRBJ1-1, is KAGVTQTPRYLIKTRGQQVTLSCSPISGHRSVSWYQQTPGQGLQFLFEYFSETQRNKGNFPGRFSGRQFSNSRSEMNVSTLELGDSALYLCASSPDRAQVTAFFGQGTRLTVV.

This clonotype occurred many times. This chain joins TRBV30 and TRBJ2-2; the D gene is possibly TRBD2 (6 bases). This CDR3 has 15 amino acids. The V end lost 5 bases, the J end lost 0 bases, and 13 bases lay between the germline ends. CDR1 is GTSNPN, CDR2 SVGIG, per germline (reference sequence). CDR3 nucleotides: TGTGCCTGGGGCGGGGTAGTAGCGAACACCGGGGAGCTGTTTTTT. Protein: CAWGGVVANTGELFF.

This clonotype was seen at least ten times. This chain links TRBV5-5 with TRBJ1-6; 10 bases match TRBD1. The germline CDR1 and CDR2 sequences are SGHKS and YYEKEE (reference sequence). CDR3 length: 14 residues. V shed 6 bases and J 9 bases; nucleotides not matched to a gene: 6. The DNA for the CDR3 is TGTGCCAGCACCCGACAGGGGGCTAGTTCACCCCTCCACTTT. Amino acid sequence: CASTRQGASSPLHF.

This clonotype was seen many times. Compared with germline, one end of the junction differs, possibly owing to a read error. As DNA, the CDR3 is TGTGCCAGCACTTACTGGGCGGGGGGCCCCAATGAGCAGTTCTTC. This translates into CASTYWAGGPNEQFF. The chain is built from TRBV6-5 and TRBJ2-1, with 8 bases identical to TRBD2. This CDR3 has 15 amino acids. Germline loops: CDR1 MNHEY, CDR2 SVGAGI.

The chain employs TRBV6-5 and TRBJ2-7; D is uncertain. V was cut by 0 bases and J by 4 bases, with 10 bases left in between. The germline V gene has CDR1 MNHEY and CDR2 SVGAGI. The CDR3 length is 14 residues. The CDR3 nucleotides read TGTGCCAGCAGTTACTCAAACAGACCATACGAGCAGTACTTC. It yields the protein CASSYSNRPYEQYF.

This clonotype was seen many times. The gene calls are TRBV2 and TRBJ1-5; a weak D match, TRBD1 (6 bases). The CDR3 covers 15 residues. With 4 bases removed from V and 1 base from J, the gap between germline ends came to 11 bases. The V gene's germline CDR1 is SNHLY and CDR2 FYNNEI. For the CDR3, the DNA is TGTGCCAGCAGTGTATCCAGGGGAAGCAATCAGCCCCAGCATTTT. Encoded protein: CASSVSRGSNQPQHF.

The V and J genes are TRBV6-5 and TRBJ2-5, with D perhaps matching TRBD1 or TRBD2 (5 bases each). CDR1 is MNHEY and CDR2 is SVGAGI in the germline V gene. V was trimmed by 2 bases and J by 5 bases, leaving 15 bases between them. The CDR3 has 15 amino acids. The CDR3 sequence: CASSYDNGASETQYF. DNA of the CDR3: TGTGCCAGCAGTTACGACAACGGGGCTTCGGAGACCCAGTACTTC.

In its sample, this clonotype was seen a few times. V and J are TRBV7-9 and TRBJ2-7; TRBD1 is a possible D gene (7 bases). The germline V gene encodes CDR1 SEHNR and CDR2 FQNEAQ (reference sequence). The V end lost 1 base, the J end lost 7 bases, and 17 bases lay between the germline ends. This CDR3 spans 15 amino acids. The DNA of the CDR3 is TGTGCCAGCAGCTTAGGCGGGACAGTCGGTCAAGAGCAGTACTTC. Amino acid sequence: CASSLGGTVGQEQYF.

The V call is TRBV19, the J call TRBJ1-1, with 11 bases aligning to TRBD1. The germline CDR1 and CDR2 sequences are LNHDA and SQIVND (reference sequence). The CDR3 sequence is 20 residues long. With 5 bases clipped from V and 4 bases from J, the junction kept 21 bases outside the gene matches. As DNA, the CDR3 is TGTGCCAGTAGTCCTCTCTTGATGGGACAGGGGGGAAGAAGGGTCACTGAAGCTTTCTTT. Protein sequence: CASSPLLMGQGGRRVTEAFF.

This sequence joins TRBV9 and TRBJ1-2; 11 bases are shared with TRBD1. Germline CDR1 is SGDLS and CDR2 is YYNGEE. CDR3 length equals 17 residues. Trimming removed 3 bases from V and 8 bases from J; junction bases left unmatched: 15. The CDR3 sequence is CASSERAGTGGFWGYTF. The CDR3 coding sequence is TGTGCCAGCAGCGAGAGGGCTGGGACAGGGGGTTTTTGGGGCTACACCTTC.

This clonotype was observed at least ten times. The rearrangement joins TRBV3-1 to TRBJ1-2; TRBD1 is a possible D gene (5 bases). With 0 bases removed from V and 4 bases from J, the gap between germline ends came to 9 bases. CDR1 LGHDT and CDR2 YNNKEL come from the germline V gene (reference sequence). This CDR3 region has 14 residues. The DNA for the CDR3 is TGTGCCAGCAGCCAAGATGAGGGGTTCTATGGCTACACCTTC. Amino acid sequence: CASSQDEGFYGYTF.